Included here is one TCR beta chain sequence, with context. Germline CDR1 is GTSNPN and CDR2 is SVGIG (reference sequence). V lost 3 bases to trimming and J lost 4 bases, with 12 bases between them. The CDR3 loop spans 14 amino acids. Time point of the sample: new active TB diagnosis, blood taken before or within 7 days of starting treatment. Patients were newly diagnosed, HIV-seronegative, and aged 18 or older. This sample was taken from a study of T cells in tuberculosis. About the research overall: Samples predate treatment or fall within its first 7 days.

Generated by immunoSEQ multiplex PCR, the TCRdb table keeps only in-frame clones and is missing some. The sample contains about 49,000 clones, about 96% of which appear only once. The J gene is TRBJ1-4, the V gene TRBV30, with D unclear. This TCR was recovered from an adult with tuberculosis. The material was PBMCs, obtained at tuberculosis diagnosis. Written as DNA, the CDR3 is TGTGCCTGGAGGCAAGACACTCTTAATGAAAAACTGTTTTTT. Translated, it gives CAWRQDTLNEKLFF.